This T cell receptor (beta chain) appears in the sequencing data of a study of CD8+ T cells in alopecia areata. At the level of the study: Treatment comprised oral tofacitinib, 5 to 10 mg twice daily, in treated patients. Treatment with tofacitinib (6 to 18 months) was followed by 6 months off drug. Study-wide points: Elevated clonality characterized lesional scalp relative to normal scalp, particularly in alopecia totalis/universalis.

Peripheral blood and lesional scalp punch biopsies were taken from alopecia areata patients. Comments on this clone: Antigen: not known.

cDNA reverse transcribed from extracted RNA served as the sequencing template. Sequenced by immunoSEQ multiplex PCR; TCRdb stores in-frame clones only, minus some. The repertoire includes about 130,000 clones, roughly three fifths of them detected once, and less than 5.5% sits in the top ten. The CDR3 runs to 13 residues. V lost 1 base and J 5 bases, leaving 8 bases between the germline ends. The germline CDR1 and CDR2 sequences are SGHVS and FQNEAQ. The sequenced sample was CD4+ T cells sorted from blood, obtained at week 0. The V gene is TRBV7-8, the J gene TRBJ1-2; no firm D call. This TCR was recovered from a human donor with alopecia areata. CDR3 nucleotides: TGTGCCAGCAGCTTAGGCGACGGGTATGGCTACACCTTC. Amino acids: CASSLGDGYGYTF.